Here is one TCR beta chain with its context. Germline V gene sequence: CDR1 MDHEN, CDR2 SYDVKM. V lost 3 bases, J lost 1 base, and 9 bases lay in between. This CDR3 region has 14 residues. Using immunoSEQ multiplex PCR, the repertoire was profiled, and TCRdb retains in-frame clones only, with some absent. The sample consists of around 220,000 clones, approximately 94% of them appearing once. The data were taken from a study of T cell responses to AZD1222 COVID-19 vaccine. The TCR originated in an adult who received the MenACWY meningococcal vaccine as a control. The sample was peripheral blood, taken 28 days after the second dose of the MenACWY control vaccine. The V call is TRBV28, the J call TRBJ1-1; the D is unclear. DNA for the CDR3: TGTGCCAGCAGTTTTGGCGGCTGGAACACTGAAGCTTTCTTT. It encodes CASSFGGWNTEAFF.